The 32 T cell receptor beta chains listed next were all sequenced from one sample in a study of early stage breast cancer tumors. The data were produced by immunoSEQ multiplex PCR, yet TCRdb's version contains in-frame clones alone and is incomplete. The table includes some 30,000 clones, around 67% detected once. What was sequenced was breast tumor tissue. Source of these receptors: a person aged 25-39 years with breast cancer.

V gene TRBV10-3 combines with J gene TRBJ1-2; no firm D call. CDR1 is ENHRY, CDR2 SYGVKD, per germline. The V gene lost 6 bases and the J gene lost 8 bases, with 13 bases spanning the gap. This CDR3 is built from 12 residues. The CDR3 bases are TGTGCCATCAGACACGCGGTGAACGGCTACACCTTC. Protein product: CAIRHAVNGYTF.

The genes are TRBV7-6 and TRBJ2-5; 15 bases are shared with TRBD2. Trimming took 4 bases from V and 5 from J; bases not matched to a gene: 17. This CDR3 is built from 20 residues. Germline loops: CDR1 SGHVS, CDR2 FNYEAQ. CDR3 region: CASSSNPTGTSGRLRETQYF. DNA of the CDR3: TGTGCCAGCAGCTCTAATCCTACCGGGACTAGCGGGAGGTTAAGGGAGACCCAGTACTTC.

V gene TRBV10-2 combines with J gene TRBJ2-7; 11 bases match TRBD2. With 4 bases clipped from V and 5 bases from J, the junction kept 4 bases outside the gene matches. Germline V gene sequence: CDR1 WSHSY, CDR2 SAAADI. The CDR3 runs 14 residues. The CDR3, as DNA: TGCGCCAGCAGTGTGCCTAGCGGGAGGCACGAGCAGTACTTC. Its protein is CASSVPSGRHEQYF.

The J gene is TRBJ2-5, the V gene TRBV2; tentatively, D is TRBD2 (5 bases). This CDR3 is built from 14 residues. Trimming removed 6 bases from V and 5 bases from J, with 16 bases in between. The germline V gene encodes CDR1 SNHLY and CDR2 FYNNEI. The CDR3 reads CASRRESGQETQYF. CDR3 nucleotides: TGTGCCAGCAGAAGGGAAAGCGGTCAGGAGACCCAGTACTTC.

CDR3 sequence reads: CASTPTGLKNTIYF. Here the CDR3 DNA reads TGTGCCAGCACTCCTACAGGGTTAAAAAACACCATATATTTT. The chain combines TRBV25-1 with TRBJ1-3; a possible D gene is TRBD1 (6 bases). CDR1 is MGHDK, CDR2 SYGVNS, per germline. V was clipped by 7 bases and J by 6 bases, with 16 bases between them. The CDR3 runs to 14 residues.

The chain is built from TRBV7-2 and TRBJ2-1; D remains unclear. Looked up from germline, CDR1 is SGHTA and CDR2 is FQGNSA. Trimming took off 4 bases at V and 9 bases at J, with 13 bases between the two ends. The CDR3 spans 13 residues. CDR3 sequence: CASSSSEQTEQFF. The CDR3 nucleotides are TGTGCCAGCAGCTCTTCCGAGCAGACTGAGCAGTTCTTC.

V and J are TRBV19 and TRBJ2-1; 7 positions match TRBD2. Trimming cost V 6 bases and J 8 bases; bases outside gene matches: 13. Germline CDR1 reads LNHDA; CDR2 reads SQIVND (reference sequence). This CDR3 comprises 15 residues. CDR3: CASRGVEGGKYEQFF. CDR3 bases: TGTGCCAGTAGAGGAGTTGAGGGAGGGAAATATGAGCAGTTCTTC.

V and J are TRBV18 and TRBJ2-3; D is possibly TRBD1 (6 bases). V was pared by 6 bases and J by 2 bases, with 15 bases between. Germline CDR1 is KGHSH and CDR2 is LQKENI. This CDR3 spans 15 amino acids. CDR3: CASSLDQGNTDTQYF. The CDR3 coding sequence is TGTGCCAGCTCGCTTGACCAGGGGAACACAGATACGCAGTATTTT.

The chain employs TRBV14 and TRBJ2-5, with D maybe TRBD1 (5 bases). Germline CDR1 SGHDN, CDR2 FVKESK. CDR3 size: 18 residues. The V and J ends lost 0 bases and 7 bases respectively, with 24 bases between them. The CDR3 DNA follows: TGTGCCAGCAGCCAAGAATTTTTAATGGACCCCAGGGATCGGACCCAGTACTTC. Its translation: CASSQEFLMDPRDRTQYF.

In this sample, this clone turned up once. The chain combines TRBV7-3 with TRBJ2-3; 8 positions agree with TRBD2. V lost 2 bases to trimming and J lost 2 bases; unmatched junction nucleotides: 6. CDR1 is SGHTA and CDR2 is FQGTGA in the germline V gene. The CDR3 runs to 16 residues. The CDR3 loop reads CASSLFGGRPTDTQYF. The CDR3 region has the DNA TGTGCCAGCAGCTTATTCGGCGGGAGGCCCACAGATACGCAGTATTTT.

This rearrangement joins TRBV6-5 to TRBJ1-1; D might be TRBD1 (6 bases). CDR3 size: 15 residues. V gave up 3 bases and J gave up 2 bases, with 13 bases separating them. CDR1 is MNHEY, CDR2 SVGAGI, per germline. CDR3: CASSYQTGFNTEAFF. CDR3 coding DNA: TGTGCCAGCAGTTATCAGACAGGCTTTAACACTGAAGCTTTCTTT.

The genes are TRBV5-8 and TRBJ1-5; the match to TRBD1 covers 7 bases. V lost 6 bases to trimming and J lost 5 bases; unmatched junction nucleotides: 8. The CDR3 totals 14 residues. CDR1 and CDR2 from the germline V gene are SGHTS and YDEGEE. The CDR3 protein is CASTNRQGDQPQHF. In DNA, the CDR3 is TGTGCCAGCACCAACAGACAGGGAGATCAGCCCCAGCATTTT.

The rearrangement joins TRBV2 to TRBJ1-1; D is undetermined. Germline V gives CDR1 SNHLY, CDR2 FYNNEI. The length of the CDR3 is 15 residues. V was trimmed by 4 bases and J by 0 bases, leaving 12 bases between them. The CDR3 nucleotides are TGTGCCAGCAGTGGGGCAAGGTCCCTGAACACTGAAGCTTTCTTT. Translated, it gives CASSGARSLNTEAFF.

The chain couples TRBV5-1 to TRBJ1-1, with a weak D call TRBD1 (6 bases). Trimming removed 6 bases from V and 1 base from J, with 16 bases in between. CDR3 length equals 15 residues. CDR1 and CDR2 from the germline V gene are SGHRS and YFSETQ. The CDR3 coding sequence is TGCGCCAGCAAAAGGGGGGGATTCGGGAACACTGAAGCTTTCTTT. This sequence encodes CASKRGGFGNTEAFF.

The chain carries TRBV5-1 and TRBJ1-1, with D perhaps matching TRBD1 (5 bases). This CDR3 comprises 15 residues. The V gene lost 0 bases and the J gene lost 4 bases, with 13 bases spanning the gap. Germline V lookup: CDR1 SGHRS, CDR2 YFSETQ. In DNA form, the CDR3 reads TGCGCCAGCAGCTTGGATAGGGTCGGGGCCACTGAAGCTTTCTTT. It yields the protein CASSLDRVGATEAFF.

This clone appeared once. The gene calls are TRBV10-1 and TRBJ1-4; the D gene is possibly TRBD1 (5 bases). CDR1 and CDR2 from the germline V gene are WNHNN and SYGVQD (reference sequence). With 3 bases removed from V and 8 bases from J, the gap between germline ends came to 22 bases. The CDR3 consists of 17 residues. CDR3 DNA sequence: TGCGCCAGCAGTGATCCAGGGACGGGGGACTCCAGCGAAAAACTGTTTTTT. As protein: CASSDPGTGDSSEKLFF.

The gene calls are TRBV6-5 and TRBJ2-5, with TRBD1 identical over 8 bases. This CDR3 spans 14 amino acids. The V gene end was trimmed by 0 bases and the J gene end by 7 bases; junction bases not matched to a gene: 4. The germline gives CDR1 MNHEY, CDR2 SVGAGI. CDR3 protein: CASSYSVGTGTQYF. DNA of the CDR3: TGTGCCAGCAGTTACTCGGTGGGGACAGGGACCCAGTACTTC.

The chain combines TRBV6-5 with TRBJ2-4; D unclear. Germline V CDR1 and CDR2: MNHEY, SVGAGI. The CDR3 contains 15 residues. The germline V and J ends were trimmed by 0 bases and 2 bases, with 8 bases remaining between them. In nucleotides, the CDR3 is TGTGCCAGCAGTTACTCGAAAGGGACCAAAAACATTCAGTACTTC. It translates to CASSYSKGTKNIQYF.

This clone occurred a few times. The V and J genes are TRBV5-4 and TRBJ2-1, with D maybe TRBD2 (5 bases). V was trimmed by 4 bases and J by 6 bases, leaving 17 bases between them. CDR3 length: 15 amino acids. Germline CDR1 SGHNT, CDR2 YYREEE (reference sequence). CDR3 nucleotide sequence: TGTGCCAGCAGCCAAGATAGGACTGAGACCAATGAGCAGTTCTTC. Translated, it gives CASSQDRTETNEQFF.

This clone appeared a few times. The chain recombines TRBV7-7 with TRBJ2-3, with D unclear. Trimming left V 1 base short and J 4 bases short, with 9 bases between. This CDR3 is built from 14 residues. The germline V gene has CDR1 SSHAT and CDR2 FNYEAQ (reference sequence). The CDR3 loop reads CASSLGAVADTQYF. In DNA, the CDR3 is TGTGCCAGCAGCTTAGGTGCAGTGGCAGATACGCAGTATTTT.

A single count supports this clone. The chain is built from TRBV30 and TRBJ2-3; 8 nucleotides line up with TRBD2. The length of the CDR3 is 15 residues. J gave up 1 base and V 0 bases, and 3 bases lay outside the gene matches. Germline loops: CDR1 GTSNPN, CDR2 SVGIG (reference sequence). The chain's CDR3 is CAWSVGAGGTDTQYF. For the CDR3, the DNA is TGTGCCTGGAGTGTAGGAGCGGGAGGCACAGATACGCAGTATTTT.

The rearrangement joins TRBV5-1 to TRBJ2-7, with TRBD1 matching over 9 bases. V shed 5 bases, J shed 4 bases, and the junction held 7 bases outside the gene matches. From germline, CDR1 is SGHRS and CDR2 YFSETQ. This CDR3 is 14 amino acids long. The CDR3, as DNA: TGCGCCAGCAGGATCGCACAGGGGGCGTACGAGCAGTACTTC. It is translated as CASRIAQGAYEQYF. Full variable domain (outside the CDR3, taken from reference TRBV5-1 and TRBJ2-7): KAGVTQTPRYLIKTRGQQVTLSCSPISGHRSVSWYQQTPGQGLQFLFEYFSETQRNKGNFPGRFSGRQFSNSRSEMNVSTLELGDSALYLCASRIAQGAYEQYFGPGTRLTVT.

V is TRBV18 and J is TRBJ2-5; D is unclear. Germline V lookup: CDR1 KGHSH, CDR2 LQKENI. CDR3 size: 14 residues. The ends were cut back, 2 bases at V and 2 bases at J, with 9 bases in the middle. CDR3 nucleotide sequence: TGTGCCAGCTCACCAAGACCCAGACAAGAGACCCAGTACTTC. Protein product: CASSPRPRQETQYF. The full variable domain, completed using reference TRBV18 and TRBJ2-5, is NAGVMQNPRHLVRRRGQEARLRCSPMKGHSHVYWYRQLPEEGLKFMVYLQKENIIDESGMPKERFSAEFPKEGPSILRIQQVVRGDSAAYFCASSPRPRQETQYFGPGTRLLVL.

This chain uses TRBV7-3 with TRBJ2-3; 12 positions match TRBD2. Per germline, CDR1 SGHTA and CDR2 FQGTGA. Trimming at V came to 5 bases and at J to 8 bases, leaving 11 bases not matched to a gene. The CDR3 is made up of 16 amino acids. This chain's CDR3 is CASSAQLAGGRATQYF. The CDR3 coding sequence is TGTGCCAGCAGCGCTCAACTAGCGGGAGGAAGAGCTACGCAGTATTTT. Based on the CDR3 plus reference TRBV7-3 and TRBJ2-3, the full variable domain is GAGVSQTPSNKVTEKGKYVELRCDPISGHTALYWYRQSLGQGPEFLIYFQGTGAADDSGLPNDRFFAVRPEGSVSTLKIQRTERGDSAVYLCASSAQLAGGRATQYFGPGTRLTVL.

This clone has more than one count but fewer than ten. The chain employs TRBV29-1 and TRBJ2-3; 12 bases align to TRBD2. The V gene's germline CDR1 is SQVTM and CDR2 ANQGSEA. Trimming took 4 bases from V and 1 from J; bases not matched to a gene: 15. This CDR3 contains 19 residues. The CDR3 sequence: CSVGGKTSGRRAGTDTQYF. In DNA form, the CDR3 reads TGCAGCGTTGGGGGTAAAACTAGCGGGAGGCGGGCCGGCACAGATACGCAGTATTTT.

The chain couples TRBV9 to TRBJ2-1, with 9 bases identical to TRBD2. The CDR3 is made up of 16 amino acids. J was trimmed by 6 bases and V by 0 bases; bases with no gene match: 7. CDR1 is SGDLS and CDR2 is YYNGEE in the germline V gene. As DNA, the CDR3 is TGTGCCAGCAGCGTAGAAATAGCGGGAGTTGCCAATGAGCAGTTCTTC. Its translation is CASSVEIAGVANEQFF. The full variable domain, completed using reference TRBV9 and TRBJ2-1, is DSGVTQTPKHLITATGQRVTLRCSPRSGDLSVYWYQQSLDQGLQFLIQYYNGEERAKGNILERFSAQQFPDLHSELNLSSLELGDSALYFCASSVEIAGVANEQFFGPGTRLTVL.

This chain uses TRBV29-1 with TRBJ1-1; 7 positions match TRBD1. CDR3 length: 14 amino acids. In germline, CDR1 is SQVTM, CDR2 ANQGSEA. V lost 7 bases, J lost 8 bases, and 16 bases stayed unmatched. The CDR3: CSAGTAQGRGEAFF. CDR3 in DNA: TGCAGCGCCGGGACAGCCCAGGGCAGAGGGGAAGCTTTCTTT.

The CDR3 reads CAWSVGFGDPSGRAEIVTQYF. CDR3 bases: TGTGCCTGGAGTGTAGGGTTCGGGGATCCTAGCGGGAGGGCCGAAATTGTTACGCAGTATTTT. The chain carries TRBV30 and TRBJ2-3, with 12 bases aligning to TRBD2. Germline V CDR1 and CDR2: GTSNPN, SVGIG (reference sequence). The trim removed 0 bases at V and 8 bases at J, leaving 24 bases unmatched. This CDR3 has 21 residues.

The chain is built from TRBV4-2 and TRBJ1-1, with D possibly being TRBD1 (6 bases). The germline V gene encodes CDR1 LGHNA and CDR2 YNFKEQ. Trimming removed 4 bases from V and 7 bases from J, with 22 bases in between. This CDR3 spans 16 amino acids. CDR3 sequence (DNA): TGTGCCAGCAGCCTCCGGGACACGGGAATCTCCGGTGAAGCTTTCTTT. It is translated as CASSLRDTGISGEAFF.

The CDR3 DNA is TGTGCCAGCAGCTACCAAAGGGATAACACTGAAGCTTTCTTT. Translation gives CASSYQRDNTEAFF. This rearrangement joins TRBV7-2 to TRBJ1-1; D is unresolved. Per germline, CDR1 SGHTA and CDR2 FQGNSA. The length of the CDR3 is 14 residues. The germline V and J ends were trimmed by 4 bases and 2 bases, with 11 bases remaining between them.

The table lists this clone with a count of one. The V gene is TRBV5-6, the J gene TRBJ2-5; D assignment may be TRBD1 or TRBD2 (5 bases each). Germline V CDR1 and CDR2: SGHDT, YYEEEE. V was pared by 0 bases and J by 1 base, with 10 bases between. The length of the CDR3 is 15 residues. Here the CDR3 DNA reads TGTGCCAGCAGCTTGGACGGGGCCTCCCAAGAGACCCAGTACTTC. Amino acids: CASSLDGASQETQYF.

V usage is TRBV29-1 and J usage is TRBJ2-7; 9 bases are shared with TRBD2. Losses at the gene ends were 8 bases for V and 5 bases for J; bases not matched to a gene: 7. The CDR3 contains 12 residues. Germline V gene sequence: CDR1 SQVTM, CDR2 ANQGSEA. For the CDR3, the DNA is TGCAGCACGATAGCGGGAGACCACGAGCAGTACTTC. It codes for CSTIAGDHEQYF.